The rows below give T cell receptor beta chains drawn from one sample of a study of T cell responses to AZD1222 COVID-19 vaccine. Assay: immunoSEQ multiplex PCR; the TCRdb copy retains only in-frame clones and omits some. There are about 150,000 clones in the sample; around nine tenths occur only once, and about 1% lies in the top ten. The specimen was peripheral blood, collected 28 days after the second AZD1222 dose. The receptor source for this set is an adult who received the AZD1222 COVID-19 vaccine. Both conserved end residues are part of each CDR3. D genes are given only for firm matches. Size tells how often a clone was seen (once, few, many) or the class of an expanded clone, and some rows leave it out.

-	TRBD2	TRBJ2-3	TRBV12-5	CASGPFPGTSGGDSTDTQYF	TGTGCTAGTGGACCTTTCCCCGGGACTAGCGGGGGGGATAGCACAGATACGCAGTATTTT
once	-	TRBJ1-3	TRBV7-9	CASSPQGTGNTIYF	TGTGCCAGCAGCCCGCAGGGGACGGGAAACACCATATATTTT
-	-	TRBJ2-3	TRBV7-6	CASSLVAAGGTDTQYF	TGTGCCAGCAGCTTAGTGGCGGCAGGAGGTACAGATACGCAGTATTTT
once	TRBD1	TRBJ1-1	TRBV29-1	CSVAPGTGRRGETEAFF	TGCAGCGTTGCCCCCGGGACAGGGAGACGAGGGGAAACTGAAGCTTTCTTT
-	-	TRBJ1-4	TRBV4-2	CASSPRRDGGVGLFF	TGTGCCAGCAGCCCCCGCCGGGACGGAGGCGTTGGACTGTTTTTT
-	TRBD1	TRBJ2-5	TRBV5-4	CASSPGTGHVWETQYF	TGTGCCAGCAGCCCCGGGACAGGGCATGTATGGGAGACCCAGTACTTC
once	TRBD1	TRBJ1-1	TRBV11-2	CASSLRQGVGFTEAFF	TGTGCCAGCAGCTTGAGACAGGGAGTAGGTTTCACTGAAGCTTTCTTT
once	-	TRBJ1-6	TRBV18	CASSLTQGGDSPLHF	TGTGCCAGCTCACTCACACAGGGTGGGGATTCACCCCTCCACTTT
once	-	TRBJ2-7	TRBV11-2	CASSTDTSPVYEQYF	TGTGCCAGCAGCACGGACACTTCCCCCGTTTACGAGCAGTACTTC
-	-	TRBJ2-1	TRBV6-5	CASKPTGNEQFF	TGTGCCAGCAAACCGACAGGAAATGAGCAGTTCTTC
-	-	TRBJ1-2	TRBV6-5	CASSYGRGGRGYTF	TGTGCCAGCAGTTACGGCCGGGGCGGAAGGGGCTACACCTTC
once	-	TRBJ2-3	TRBV7-9	CASSVKSGPPDTQYF	TGTGCCAGCAGCGTCAAGAGCGGTCCGCCAGATACGCAGTATTTT
once	-	TRBJ2-5	TRBV4-1	CASSQVDLFIQGTQYF	TGCGCCAGCAGCCAAGTGGACCTATTTATACAGGGGACCCAGTACTTC
-	TRBD1	TRBJ1-3	TRBV7-9	CASSFGDRGDNTIYF	TGTGCCAGCAGCTTCGGGGACAGGGGAGACAACACCATATATTTT
few	-	TRBJ1-4	TRBV11-2	CASRITNEKLFF	TGTGCCAGCCGTATCACTAATGAAAAACTGTTTTTT
-	-	TRBJ2-2	TRBV6-1	CASSDDGALTGELFF	TGTGCCAGCAGTGACGATGGGGCACTCACCGGGGAGCTGTTTTTT
-	-	TRBJ2-7	TRBV14	CASSQSVSRYEQYF	TGTGCCAGCAGCCAATCGGTCAGTAGATACGAGCAGTACTTC
-	-	TRBJ2-5	TRBV5-1	CASSRGTQETQYF	TGCGCCAGCAGCCGCGGGACCCAAGAGACCCAGTACTTC
-	-	TRBJ1-1	TRBV6-2/TRBV6-3	CASTPPLKRQPGPEAFF	TGTGCCAGCACCCCTCCGCTTAAACGACAGCCCGGACCTGAAGCTTTCTTT
-	-	TRBJ1-1	TRBV10-2	CASSREGTEAFF	TGCGCCAGCAGCCGGGAGGGGACTGAAGCTTTCTTT
few	-	TRBJ1-1	TRBV30	CAWSSLQGRTEAFF	TGTGCCTGGAGTTCATTACAGGGACGTACTGAAGCTTTCTTT
-	-	TRBJ1-5	TRBV19	CASSTTGNQPQHF	TGTGCCAGTAGTACGACAGGCAATCAGCCCCAGCATTTT
-	-	TRBJ2-4	TRBV6-2/TRBV6-3	CASSYWAVRAKNIQYF	TGTGCCAGCAGTTACTGGGCAGTGCGGGCCAAAAACATTCAGTACTTC
once	-	TRBJ2-7	TRBV9	CASSPGHFNEQYF	TGTGCCAGCAGCCCAGGACACTTCAACGAGCAGTACTTC
-	-	TRBJ2-7	TRBV4-3	CASSQDLEASYEQYF	TGCGCCAGCAGCCAAGATTTGGAGGCCTCCTACGAGCAGTACTTC
-	-	TRBJ2-2	TRBV29-1	CSVSSSGELFF	TGCAGCGTTTCAAGTTCTGGGGAGCTGTTTTTT
-	-	TRBJ2-7	TRBV7-2	CASSLLGTARSEQYF	TGTGCCAGCAGCTTATTGGGGACGGCTCGAAGCGAGCAGTACTTC
-	TRBD1	TRBJ2-3	TRBV7-2	CASSQSQGALYLDTQYF	TGTGCCAGCAGTCAGTCCCAGGGGGCCCTTTATTTGGATACGCAGTATTTT
-	TRBD1	TRBJ2-7	TRBV5-1	CASSLLQGYFGSYEQYF	TGCGCCAGCAGCTTGCTACAGGGGTACTTCGGGTCCTACGAGCAGTACTTC
-	-	TRBJ2-1	TRBV11-3	CASSLASLESEQFF	TGTGCCAGCAGCTTAGCAAGCCTCGAGAGTGAGCAGTTCTTC
once	-	TRBJ1-1	TRBV5-1	CASSLLPSDGMNTEAFF	TGCGCCAGCAGCTTGCTCCCATCGGACGGAATGAACACTGAAGCTTTCTTT
-	TRBD1	TRBJ1-5	TRBV6-2/TRBV6-3	CASSYSWGQGRMGNQPQHF	TGTGCCAGCAGTTACTCGTGGGGACAGGGAAGGATGGGCAATCAGCCCCAGCATTTT
-	TRBD1	TRBJ1-5	TRBV19	CASTPVGTGYQPQHF	TGTGCCAGTACCCCCGTAGGGACAGGGTACCAGCCCCAGCATTTT
-	-	TRBJ2-3	TRBV1	CTSSQYPGTSGEFSHTDTQYF	TGCACCAGCAGCCAATATCCCGGGACTAGCGGGGAATTTAGCCACACAGATACGCAGTATTTT
-	-	TRBJ1-5	TRBV7-2	CASSFHGAVHQPQHF	TGTGCCAGCAGCTTTCACGGAGCAGTCCATCAGCCCCAGCATTTT
-	-	TRBJ2-5	TRBV7-7	CASSFIREETQYF	TGTGCCAGCAGCTTCATAAGGGAAGAGACCCAGTACTTC
-	TRBD1	TRBJ2-5	TRBV5-1	CASSSSTGKETQYF	TGCGCCAGCAGCTCATCGACAGGGAAAGAGACCCAGTACTTC
once	-	TRBJ1-6	TRBV5-4	CASRTDGNSPLHF	TGTGCCAGCAGGACGGACGGGAATTCACCCCTCCACTTT
-	TRBD2	TRBJ2-1	TRBV5-6	CASSFHGGYNEQFF	TGTGCCAGCAGCTTTCACGGGGGGTACAATGAGCAGTTCTTC
-	TRBD1	TRBJ2-5	TRBV7-8	CASSFHPGQGARETQYF	TGTGCCAGCAGCTTCCACCCGGGACAGGGGGCGCGGGAGACCCAGTACTTC
-	TRBD1	TRBJ2-4	TRBV5-5	CASSFGQALAKNIQYF	TGTGCCAGCAGCTTCGGACAGGCTTTAGCCAAAAACATTCAGTACTTC
-	TRBD1	TRBJ1-5	TRBV18	CASSSMTGPFSNQPQHF	TGTGCCAGCTCGTCGATGACAGGGCCGTTCAGCAATCAGCCCCAGCATTTT
-	-	TRBJ2-5	TRBV7-2	CASSQGITGQETQYF	TGTGCCAGCAGCCAGGGGATCACAGGGCAAGAGACCCAGTACTTC
-	-	TRBJ1-2	TRBV6-5	CASSIGQLYGYTF	TGTGCCAGCAGTATAGGACAGCTCTATGGCTACACCTTC
-	-	TRBJ2-1	TRBV18	CASSPPAGGVYNEQFF	TGTGCCAGCTCACCACCGGCAGGGGGGGTTTACAATGAGCAGTTCTTC
-	-	TRBJ2-7	TRBV19	CASSMTGDGEQYF	TGTGCCAGTAGTATGACAGGAGATGGTGAGCAGTACTTC
-	-	TRBJ1-3	TRBV7-9	CASSPPPRSSSGNTIYF	TGTGCCAGCAGCCCACCACCGAGGAGTTCCTCTGGAAACACCATATATTTT
-	-	TRBJ1-2	TRBV7-2	CASSSSNRGYTF	TGTGCCAGCAGCTCCAGTAATCGGGGCTACACCTTC
once	-	TRBJ1-2	TRBV12-3/TRBV12-4	CASSPDRIYGYTF	TGTGCCAGCAGTCCCGATCGGATCTATGGCTACACCTTC
-	TRBD1	TRBJ2-3	TRBV5-1	CASSPGQGPDTQYF	TGCGCCAGCAGCCCCGGACAGGGGCCAGATACGCAGTATTTT
once	-	TRBJ1-1	TRBV20-1	CSARVSSEAFF	TGCAGTGCTAGAGTAAGCTCAGAAGCTTTCTTT
-	TRBD1	TRBJ2-5	TRBV5-8	CASSLKSIGTGVFETQYF	TGTGCCAGCAGCTTGAAATCAATCGGGACAGGGGTGTTTGAGACCCAGTACTTC
-	-	TRBJ2-6	TRBV4-2	CASSQDLAGAGANVLTF	TGTGCCAGCAGCCAAGATCTTGCCGGGGCTGGGGCCAACGTCCTGACTTTC
few	-	TRBJ2-7	TRBV4-3	CASSLSRTRNYEQYF	TGCGCCAGCAGCCTATCCCGCACTAGAAACTACGAGCAGTACTTC
few	TRBD1	TRBJ1-2	TRBV6-2/TRBV6-3	CASSFGQGRNGYTF	TGTGCCAGCAGTTTCGGACAGGGGCGGAATGGCTACACCTTC
-	TRBD1	TRBJ2-1	TRBV5-1	CASSAQGYNEQFF	TGCGCCAGCAGCGCACAGGGGTACAATGAGCAGTTCTTC
-	-	TRBJ2-2	TRBV19	CASSADYTGELFF	TGTGCCAGTAGTGCCGACTACACCGGGGAGCTGTTTTTT
-	-	TRBJ1-4	TRBV10-3	CAISEDGTANEKLFF	TGTGCCATCAGTGAGGATGGGACGGCTAATGAAAAACTGTTTTTT
-	TRBD1	TRBJ2-2	TRBV9	CASSGQGAVGGELFF	TGTGCCAGCAGCGGACAGGGGGCCGTAGGCGGGGAGCTGTTTTTT
-	-	TRBJ2-7	TRBV16	CASSQSWGEQYF	TGTGCCAGCAGCCAATCTTGGGGCGAGCAGTACTTC